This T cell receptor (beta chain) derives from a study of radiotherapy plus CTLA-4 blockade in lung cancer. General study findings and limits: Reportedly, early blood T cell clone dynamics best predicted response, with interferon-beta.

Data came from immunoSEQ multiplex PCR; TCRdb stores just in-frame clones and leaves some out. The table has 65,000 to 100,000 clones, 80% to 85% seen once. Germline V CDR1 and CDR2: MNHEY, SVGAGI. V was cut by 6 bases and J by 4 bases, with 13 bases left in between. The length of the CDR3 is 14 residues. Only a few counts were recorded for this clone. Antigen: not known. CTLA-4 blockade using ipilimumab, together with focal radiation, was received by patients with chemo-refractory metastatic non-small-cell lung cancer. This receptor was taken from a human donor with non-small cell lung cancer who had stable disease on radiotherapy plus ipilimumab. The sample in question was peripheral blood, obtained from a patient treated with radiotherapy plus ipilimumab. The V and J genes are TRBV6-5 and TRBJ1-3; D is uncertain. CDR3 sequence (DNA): TGTGCCAGCAGCCTCGTGACACTCGGAAACACCATATATTTT. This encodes CASSLVTLGNTIYF.